Presented here are 14 T cell receptor beta chains from one specimen sequenced in a study of T cells after yellow fever vaccination. One entry per CDR3 protein results from TCRdb running MiXCR on the 5' RACE reads. The data hold approximately 300,000 distinct CDR3 sequences, with around 6.8% observed a single time. Sequenced material: PBMCs, taken roughly 47 days after the first yellow fever vaccination. The receptor set was obtained from a man aged 18 to 29 who received the YFV17D yellow fever vaccine.

This clonotype was recorded many times. V and J are TRBV20-1 and TRBJ2-5; D tentatively reads TRBD1 or TRBD2 (6 bases each). Germline assignment: CDR1 DFQATT and CDR2 SNEGSKA (reference sequence). This CDR3 is 12 amino acids long. Trimming left V 5 bases short and J 5 bases short, with 12 bases between. This chain's CDR3 is CSAWGAGETQYF. CDR3 coding DNA: TGCAGTGCTTGGGGGGCCGGGGAGACCCAGTACTTC.

This clonotype was observed many times. The rearrangement links TRBV20-1 to TRBJ2-7, with D possibly matching TRBD1 (6 bases). The CDR3 loop spans 12 amino acids. Trimming stripped 4 bases from V and 3 bases from J, with 10 bases between. Germline V lookup: CDR1 DFQATT, CDR2 SNEGSKA (reference sequence). This CDR3 reads CSAKRGNYEQYF. DNA for the CDR3: TGCAGTGCTAAAAGGGGGAACTACGAGCAGTACTTC.

The V and J genes are TRBV7-9 and TRBJ2-5; a weak D match, TRBD2 (5 bases). This CDR3 has 14 residues. From germline, CDR1 is SEHNR and CDR2 FQNEAQ (reference sequence). V lost 0 bases and J lost 4, with 9 bases in between. This chain's CDR3 is CASSLARALETQYF. The CDR3 coding sequence is TGTGCCAGCAGCTTAGCGCGGGCTTTAGAGACCCAGTACTTC.

This clonotype was counted between two and nine times. The chain combines TRBV28 with TRBJ2-7, with 10 bases fitting TRBD1. This CDR3 has 16 amino acids. Germline-derived CDR1 and CDR2 are MDHEN and SYDVKM. The junction had 10 bases not matched to a gene; V was cut back by 6 bases and J by 2 bases. The CDR3 region is CASSPRGGTGAYEQYV. The CDR3 region has the DNA TGTGCCAGCAGCCCGCGAGGCGGGACAGGGGCCTACGAGCAGTACGTC.

This chain links TRBV14 with TRBJ2-2; no reliable D call. Germline values: CDR1 SGHDN, CDR2 FVKESK. The V end lost 1 base, the J end lost 3 bases, and 6 bases lay between the germline ends. The CDR3 extends over 14 amino acids. This chain's CDR3 is CASSQGVYTGELFF. The CDR3 region has the DNA TGTGCCAGCAGCCAAGGCGTCTACACCGGGGAGCTGTTTTTT.

This clonotype was counted many times. The chain recombines TRBV5-5 with TRBJ2-3, with D unresolved. V lost 2 bases, J lost 1 base, and 5 bases lay in between. The CDR3 loop spans 13 amino acids. In germline, CDR1 is SGHKS, CDR2 YYEKEE (reference sequence). The CDR3 DNA follows: TGTGCCAGCAGCTTACTTCGCACAGATACGCAGTATTTT. Translating gives CASSLLRTDTQYF.

This clonotype has just a few counts. J is TRBJ1-2 and V is TRBV11-2, with no clear D. The CDR3 has 14 residues. The V gene's germline CDR1 is SGHAT and CDR2 FQNNGV. The V and J ends lost 2 bases and 2 bases respectively, with 9 bases between them. The CDR3 here is CASSLMIGNYGYTF. The CDR3 DNA is TGTGCCAGCAGCTTAATGATAGGGAACTATGGCTACACCTTC.

This clonotype was picked up a small number of times. The chain employs TRBV29-1 and TRBJ1-4; D gene uncertain. Between the trimmed V and J ends, which lost 6 bases and 8 bases, there was a span of 16 bases. Germline assignment: CDR1 SQVTM and CDR2 ANQGSEA. This CDR3 comprises 13 residues. In nucleotides, the CDR3 is TGCAGCGTGGCGTATGAGGGTGGCGAAAAACTGTTTTTT. It is translated as CSVAYEGGEKLFF.

The CDR3 sequence: CASSLTQRDSPLHF. The CDR3 nucleotides are TGTGCCAGCAGCCTGACTCAGCGGGATTCACCCCTCCACTTT. This chain links TRBV7-2 with TRBJ1-6; the D is unclear. This CDR3 has 14 amino acids. V was trimmed by 5 bases and J by 8 bases, leaving 13 bases between them. CDR1 and CDR2 (germline): SGHTA, FQGNSA.

The chain links TRBV7-3 to TRBJ2-2, with TRBD2 identical over 7 bases. The germline CDR1 and CDR2 sequences are SGHTA and FQGTGA. CDR3 size: 15 residues. Trimming removed 5 bases from V and 3 bases from J; junction bases left unmatched: 6. In nucleotides, the CDR3 is TGTGCCAGCAGCACCCACCGGGAGGACACCGGGGAGCTGTTTTTT. Translated, it gives CASSTHREDTGELFF.

The V call is TRBV20-1, the J call TRBJ2-6; D may be TRBD2 (6 bases). CDR1 DFQATT and CDR2 SNEGSKA come from the germline V gene (reference sequence). This CDR3 spans 19 amino acids. Between the trimmed V and J ends, which lost 0 bases and 0 bases, there was a span of 18 bases. The CDR3 coding sequence is TGCAGTGCTAGAGATCTCCCGGAGGGATCCTTCTCTGGGGCCAACGTCCTGACTTTC. It is translated as CSARDLPEGSFSGANVLTF.

The genes are TRBV20-1 and TRBJ1-4, with 9 bases that match TRBD1. This CDR3 is 15 amino acids long. The V gene's germline CDR1 is DFQATT and CDR2 SNEGSKA (reference sequence). V was pared by 1 base and J by 2 bases, with 2 bases of the junction left unmatched. This chain's CDR3 is CSARGTGETNEKLFF. CDR3 nucleotide sequence: TGCAGTGCTAGAGGGACAGGGGAGACTAATGAAAAACTGTTTTTT.

This chain links TRBV12-3 or TRBV12-4 with TRBJ2-2, with D perhaps matching TRBD2 (7 bases). The CDR3 covers 13 residues. Trimming removed 8 bases at V and 4 bases at J, with 11 bases between. The CDR3 bases are TGTGCCAGCGGGAGGGGGGGCACCGGGGAGCTGTTTTTT. Translation gives CASGRGGTGELFF.

The chain is built from TRBV27 and TRBJ1-2; no clear D gene. Trimming pared 3 bases from V and 8 bases from J, leaving 13 bases between. This CDR3 is 13 amino acids long. Looked up from germline, CDR1 is MNHEY and CDR2 is SMNVEV (reference sequence). In DNA, the CDR3 is TGTGCCAGCAGTTTGGGTGCCTCTAAGGGCTACACCTTC. Translating gives CASSLGASKGYTF.